This TCR beta chain was captured by sequencing in a study of beta chain features in type 1 diabetes. A single heparinised blood sample, averaging around 110 mL, was obtained per donor. Regarding the study as a whole: When VDJ junctions were examined, type 1 diabetes patients showed fewer insertions and more deletions. High TCR expression in some cells could lead to their over-representation in cDNA sequencing. When Type 1 diabetes patients were examined, their TCRB CDR3s proved moderately but significantly shorter in all four CD4+ subsets.

In this sample, this clone turned up a few times. Antigen unknown. The study reverse transcribed the entire isolated RNA, so it sequenced expressed TCRB transcripts. Sequencing was performed with immunoSEQ multiplex PCR; in TCRdb, only in-frame clones are kept and a portion is missing. The sample records about 650,000 clones, over 10% being singletons. The sample was naive CD4+ T cells from blood. This clonotype originated in a man aged 25-45 years with type 1 diabetes.

CDR3 region: CASRRGTDYEQYF. In DNA, the CDR3 is TGTGCCAGTAGGCGCGGGACAGACTACGAGCAGTACTTC. The chain has TRBV19 and TRBJ2-7, with a weak D call TRBD1 (7 bases). This CDR3 spans 13 amino acids. Germline V gene lookup returns CDR1 LNHDA and CDR2 SQIVND (reference sequence). V was clipped by 6 bases and J by 3 bases, with 12 bases between them.